This T cell receptor beta chain was captured in a study of blood T cell repertoires in COVID-19. Study-wide background: COVID-19 samples collected from the United States, Italy and Spain covered acute and convalescent phases.

A note on this clone: A much larger clonotype is one base distant, so this may be a read error.

The CDR3 extends over 13 amino acids. The V end was cut by 5 bases, the J end by 5 bases, with 10 bases between. CDR1 and CDR2 from the germline V gene are LGHDT and YNNKEL (reference sequence). The participants were between 18 and 89 years old and came from 24 US areas. Each recovered donor of Cohort 3 presented with two negative PCRs, clearance, or symptom resolution. As handled by the study authors: Amplifying reference gene primers gave estimates of nucleated cell counts. Libraries were prepared by immunoSEQ multiplex PCR; TCRdb keeps only in-frame clonotypes and omits some of them. V, J and clone size derive from that table, while D and trimming were established from the DNA sequence. The sample yields hundreds of thousands of clones, 65% to 90% seen once.

Sequencing input: PBMCs or T cells enriched from blood (not recorded which). This rearrangement joins TRBV3-1 (or the pseudogene TRBV3-2) to TRBJ1-5; tentatively, D is TRBD1 (5 bases). This TCR came from a man aged 35 to 55 who had recovered from COVID-19. The CDR3 reads CASSFGGDQPQHF. The CDR3 DNA follows: TGTGCCAGCAGCTTTGGGGGGGATCAGCCCCAGCATTTT.